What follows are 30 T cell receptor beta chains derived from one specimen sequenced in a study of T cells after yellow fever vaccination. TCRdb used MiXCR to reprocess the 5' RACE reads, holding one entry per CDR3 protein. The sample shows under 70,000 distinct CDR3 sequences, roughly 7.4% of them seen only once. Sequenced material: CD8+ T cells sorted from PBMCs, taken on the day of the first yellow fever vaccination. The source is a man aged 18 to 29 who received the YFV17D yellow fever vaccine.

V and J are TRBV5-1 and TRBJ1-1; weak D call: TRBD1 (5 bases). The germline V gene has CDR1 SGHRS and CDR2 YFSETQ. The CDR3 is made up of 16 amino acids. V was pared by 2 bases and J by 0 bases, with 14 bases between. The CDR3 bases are TGCGCCAGCAGCTTAACTCGACAGCTATTGAACACTGAAGCTTTCTTT. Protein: CASSLTRQLLNTEAFF.

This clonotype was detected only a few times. This CDR3 is CSARDRSGGDYNEQFF. DNA for the CDR3: TGCAGTGCTAGAGATCGTTCGGGAGGGGACTACAATGAGCAGTTCTTC. The J gene is TRBJ2-1, the V gene TRBV20-1; 8 bases agree with TRBD2. Germline lookup yields CDR1 DFQATT and CDR2 SNEGSKA (reference sequence). This CDR3 spans 16 amino acids. J lost 3 bases, V lost 0 bases, and 7 bases had no gene match.

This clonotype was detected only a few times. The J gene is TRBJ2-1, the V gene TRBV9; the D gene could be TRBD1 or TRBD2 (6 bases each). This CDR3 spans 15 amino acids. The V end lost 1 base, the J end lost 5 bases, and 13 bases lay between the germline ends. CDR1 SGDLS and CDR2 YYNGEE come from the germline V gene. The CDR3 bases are TGTGCCAGCAGCGTATCGGGGGCGGATAACAATGAGCAGTTCTTC. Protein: CASSVSGADNNEQFF.

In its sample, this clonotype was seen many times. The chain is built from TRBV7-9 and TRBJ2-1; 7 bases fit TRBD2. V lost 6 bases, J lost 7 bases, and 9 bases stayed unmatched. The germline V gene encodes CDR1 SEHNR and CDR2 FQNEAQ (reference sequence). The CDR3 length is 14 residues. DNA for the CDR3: TGTGCCAGCAGTTACCCCGGGGGAGGGAATGAGCAGTTCTTC. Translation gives CASSYPGGGNEQFF.

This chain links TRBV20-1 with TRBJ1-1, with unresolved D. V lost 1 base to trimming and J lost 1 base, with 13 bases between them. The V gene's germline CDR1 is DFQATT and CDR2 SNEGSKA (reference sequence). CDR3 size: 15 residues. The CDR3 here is CSARAAGSGNTEAFF. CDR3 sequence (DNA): TGCAGTGCTAGAGCTGCAGGTTCGGGGAACACTGAAGCTTTCTTT.

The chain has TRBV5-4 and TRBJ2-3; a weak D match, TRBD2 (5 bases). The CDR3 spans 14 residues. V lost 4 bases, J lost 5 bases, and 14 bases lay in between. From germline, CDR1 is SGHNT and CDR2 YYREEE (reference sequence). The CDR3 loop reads CASSPEGFGDTQYF. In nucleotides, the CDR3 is TGTGCCAGCAGCCCCGAGGGCTTTGGAGATACGCAGTATTTT.

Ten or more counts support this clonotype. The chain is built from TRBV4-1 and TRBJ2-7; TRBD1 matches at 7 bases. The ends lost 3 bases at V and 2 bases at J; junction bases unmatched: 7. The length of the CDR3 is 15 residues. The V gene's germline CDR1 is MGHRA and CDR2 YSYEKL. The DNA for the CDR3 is TGCGCCAGCAGCCACACAGAACAGGGGCCCTACGAGCAGTACTTC. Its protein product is CASSHTEQGPYEQYF.

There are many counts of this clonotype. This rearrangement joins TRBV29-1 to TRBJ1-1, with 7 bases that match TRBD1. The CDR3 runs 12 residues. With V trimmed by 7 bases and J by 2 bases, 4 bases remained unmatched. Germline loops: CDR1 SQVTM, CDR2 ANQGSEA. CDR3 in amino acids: CSGQGPNTEAFF. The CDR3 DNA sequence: TGCAGCGGACAGGGACCTAACACTGAAGCTTTCTTT.

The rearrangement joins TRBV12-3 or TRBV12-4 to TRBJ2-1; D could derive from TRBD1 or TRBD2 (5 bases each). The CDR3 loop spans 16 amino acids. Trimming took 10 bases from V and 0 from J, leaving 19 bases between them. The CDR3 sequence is CAISPGRLCSYNEQFF. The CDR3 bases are TGTGCCATCAGCCCGGGGCGCCTCTGCTCCTACAATGAGCAGTTCTTC.

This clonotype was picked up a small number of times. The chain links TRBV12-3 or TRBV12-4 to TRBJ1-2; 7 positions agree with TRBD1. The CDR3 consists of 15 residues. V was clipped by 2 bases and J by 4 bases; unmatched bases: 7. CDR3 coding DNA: TGTGCCAGCAGTTTACGGACAGGCCATGTCTATGGCTACACCTTC. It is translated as CASSLRTGHVYGYTF.

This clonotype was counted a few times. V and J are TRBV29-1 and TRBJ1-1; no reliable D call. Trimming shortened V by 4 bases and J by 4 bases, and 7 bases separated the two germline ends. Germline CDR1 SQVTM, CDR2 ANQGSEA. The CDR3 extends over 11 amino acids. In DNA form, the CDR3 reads TGCAGCGTTGGGGAGGGCACTGAAGCTTTCTTT. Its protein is CSVGEGTEAFF.

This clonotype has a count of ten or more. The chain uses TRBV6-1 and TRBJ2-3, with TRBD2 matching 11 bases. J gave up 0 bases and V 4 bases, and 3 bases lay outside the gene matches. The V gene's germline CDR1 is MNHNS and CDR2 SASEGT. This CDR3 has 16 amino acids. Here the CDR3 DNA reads TGTGCCAGCAGTGTAGCGGGGGGGTTGAGCACAGATACGCAGTATTTT. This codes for CASSVAGGLSTDTQYF.

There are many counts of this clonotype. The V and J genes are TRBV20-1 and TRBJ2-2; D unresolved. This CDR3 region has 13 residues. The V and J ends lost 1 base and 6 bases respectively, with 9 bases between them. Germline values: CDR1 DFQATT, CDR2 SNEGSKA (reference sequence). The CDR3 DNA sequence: TGCAGTGCTAGAGGGAGACTGTCCGGGGAGCTGTTTTTT. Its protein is CSARGRLSGELFF.

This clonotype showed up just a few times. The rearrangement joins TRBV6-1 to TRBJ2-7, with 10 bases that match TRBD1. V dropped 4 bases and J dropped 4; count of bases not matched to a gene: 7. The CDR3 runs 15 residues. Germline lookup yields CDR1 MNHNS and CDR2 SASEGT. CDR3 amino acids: CASSAPGTGAYEQYF. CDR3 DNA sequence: TGTGCCAGCAGTGCCCCCGGGACAGGGGCTTACGAGCAGTACTTC.

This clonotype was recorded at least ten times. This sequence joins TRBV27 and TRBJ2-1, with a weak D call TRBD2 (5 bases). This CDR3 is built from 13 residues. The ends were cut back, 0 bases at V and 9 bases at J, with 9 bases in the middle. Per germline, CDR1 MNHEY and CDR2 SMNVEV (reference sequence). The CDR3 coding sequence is TGTGCCAGCAGTTTATCCGGAGGCCGTGAGCAGTTCTTC. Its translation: CASSLSGGREQFF.

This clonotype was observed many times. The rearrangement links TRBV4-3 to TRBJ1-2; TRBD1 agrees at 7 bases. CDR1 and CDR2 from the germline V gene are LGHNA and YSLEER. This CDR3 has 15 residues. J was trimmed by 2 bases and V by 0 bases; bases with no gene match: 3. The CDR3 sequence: CASSQDRGENYGYTF. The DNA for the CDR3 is TGCGCCAGCAGCCAAGACAGGGGGGAAAACTATGGCTACACCTTC.

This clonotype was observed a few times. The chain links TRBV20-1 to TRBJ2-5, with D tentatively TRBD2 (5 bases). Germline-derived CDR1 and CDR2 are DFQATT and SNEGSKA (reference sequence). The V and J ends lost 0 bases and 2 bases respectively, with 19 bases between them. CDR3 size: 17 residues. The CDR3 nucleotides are TGCAGTGCTAGAGATCTGGCTGACTCCAGAGGGCAAGAGACCCAGTACTTC. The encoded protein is CSARDLADSRGQETQYF.

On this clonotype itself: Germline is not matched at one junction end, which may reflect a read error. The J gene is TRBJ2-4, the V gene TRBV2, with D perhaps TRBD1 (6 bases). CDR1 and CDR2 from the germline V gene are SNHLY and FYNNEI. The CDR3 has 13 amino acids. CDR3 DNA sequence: TGTGCCAGCAGAGGGGGAGCCAAAAACGTTCAGTACTTC. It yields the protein CASRGGAKNVQYF.

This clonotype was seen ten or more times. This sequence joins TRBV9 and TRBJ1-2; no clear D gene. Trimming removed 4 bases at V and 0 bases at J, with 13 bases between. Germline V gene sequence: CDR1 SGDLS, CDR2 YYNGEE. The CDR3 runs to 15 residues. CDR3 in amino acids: CASSMGIGTNYGYTF. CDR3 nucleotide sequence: TGTGCCAGCAGCATGGGGATTGGGACTAACTATGGCTACACCTTC. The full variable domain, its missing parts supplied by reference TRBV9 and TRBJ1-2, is DSGVTQTPKHLITATGQRVTLRCSPRSGDLSVYWYQQSLDQGLQFLIQYYNGEERAKGNILERFSAQQFPDLHSELNLSSLELGDSALYFCASSMGIGTNYGYTFGSGTRLTVV.

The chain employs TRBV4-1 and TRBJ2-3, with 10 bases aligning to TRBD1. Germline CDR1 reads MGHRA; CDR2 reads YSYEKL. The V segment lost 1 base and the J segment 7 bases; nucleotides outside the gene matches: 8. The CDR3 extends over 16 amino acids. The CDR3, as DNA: TGCGCCAGCAGCCAAGCGTGGAGACAGGGGGCAAATACGCAGTATTTT. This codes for CASSQAWRQGANTQYF.

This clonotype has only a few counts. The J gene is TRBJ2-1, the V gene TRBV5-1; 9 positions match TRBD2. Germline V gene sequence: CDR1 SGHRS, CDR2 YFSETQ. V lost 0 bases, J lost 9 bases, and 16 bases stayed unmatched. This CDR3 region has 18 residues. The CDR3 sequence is CASSLAKRGVPPVSEQFF. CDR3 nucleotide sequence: TGCGCCAGCAGCTTGGCGAAGCGGGGGGTTCCCCCCGTAAGTGAGCAGTTCTTC. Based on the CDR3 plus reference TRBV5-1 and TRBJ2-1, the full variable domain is KAGVTQTPRYLIKTRGQQVTLSCSPISGHRSVSWYQQTPGQGLQFLFEYFSETQRNKGNFPGRFSGRQFSNSRSEMNVSTLELGDSALYLCASSLAKRGVPPVSEQFFGPGTRLTVL.

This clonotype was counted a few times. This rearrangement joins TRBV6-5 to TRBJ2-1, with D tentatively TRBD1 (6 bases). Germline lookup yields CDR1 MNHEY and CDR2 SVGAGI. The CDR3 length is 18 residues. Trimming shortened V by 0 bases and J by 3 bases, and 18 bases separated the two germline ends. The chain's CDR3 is CASSYSLAQAGDYNEQFF. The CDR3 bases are TGTGCCAGCAGTTACTCGTTGGCTCAGGCAGGGGACTACAATGAGCAGTTCTTC.

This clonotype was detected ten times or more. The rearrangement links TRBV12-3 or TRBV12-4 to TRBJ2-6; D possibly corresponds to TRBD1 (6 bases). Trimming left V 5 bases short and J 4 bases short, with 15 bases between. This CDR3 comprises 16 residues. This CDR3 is CASSLGDIAGANVLTF. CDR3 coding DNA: TGTGCCAGCAGTCTGGGGGACATCGCGGGGGCCAACGTCCTGACTTTC.

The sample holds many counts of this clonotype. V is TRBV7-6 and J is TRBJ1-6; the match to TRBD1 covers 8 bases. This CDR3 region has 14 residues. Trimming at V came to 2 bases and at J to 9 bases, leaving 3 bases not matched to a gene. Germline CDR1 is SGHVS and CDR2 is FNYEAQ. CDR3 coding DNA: TGTGCCAGCAGCTTATCAGGGGGCGGTTCACCCCTCCACTTT. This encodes CASSLSGGGSPLHF.

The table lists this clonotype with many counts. As DNA, the CDR3 is TGTGCCAGCAGTTTAAATGTCCTCAGCAATCAGCCCCAGCATTTT. As protein: CASSLNVLSNQPQHF. The V call is TRBV27, the J call TRBJ1-5, with D uncertain. V lost 2 bases and J 1 base, leaving 9 bases between the germline ends. Germline CDR1 reads MNHEY; CDR2 reads SMNVEV (reference sequence). The CDR3 consists of 15 residues.

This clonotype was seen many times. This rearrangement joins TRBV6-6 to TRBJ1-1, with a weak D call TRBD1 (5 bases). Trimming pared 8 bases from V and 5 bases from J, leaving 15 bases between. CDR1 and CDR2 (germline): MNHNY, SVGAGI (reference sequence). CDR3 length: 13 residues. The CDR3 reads CASRGVSGTEAFF. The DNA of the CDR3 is TGTGCCAGCCGAGGGGTTTCGGGAACTGAAGCTTTCTTT.

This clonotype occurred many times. This chain's CDR3 is CASGLSFRAGGFNEQFF. The CDR3 nucleotides are TGTGCTAGTGGTTTGTCCTTCCGGGCGGGGGGGTTCAATGAGCAGTTCTTC. The V call is TRBV12-5, the J call TRBJ2-1; 9 bases are shared with TRBD2. The CDR3 runs to 17 residues. Germline V lookup: CDR1 LGHNT, CDR2 FRNRAP. The V and J ends lost 2 bases and 6 bases, in that order; junction bases with no gene match: 11. Full variable domain (outside the CDR3, taken from reference TRBV12-5 and TRBJ2-1): DARVTQTPRHKVTEMGQEVTMRCQPILGHNTVFWYRQTMMQGLELLAYFRNRAPLDDSGMPKDRFSAEMPDATLATLKIQPSEPRDSAVYFCASGLSFRAGGFNEQFFGPGTRLTVL.

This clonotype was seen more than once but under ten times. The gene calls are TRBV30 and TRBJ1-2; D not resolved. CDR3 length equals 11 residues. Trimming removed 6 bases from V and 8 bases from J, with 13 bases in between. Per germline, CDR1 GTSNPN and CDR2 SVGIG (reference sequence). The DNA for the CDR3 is TGTGCCTGCCCCGGGATTGAGGGCTACACCTTC. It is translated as CACPGIEGYTF.

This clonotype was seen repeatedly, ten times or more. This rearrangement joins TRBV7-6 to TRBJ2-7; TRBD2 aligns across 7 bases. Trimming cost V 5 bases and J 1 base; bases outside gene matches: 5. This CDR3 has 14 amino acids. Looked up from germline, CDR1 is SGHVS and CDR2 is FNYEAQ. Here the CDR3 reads CASSQTSRSYEQYF. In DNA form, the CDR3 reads TGTGCCAGCAGCCAGACTAGCCGATCCTACGAGCAGTACTTC.

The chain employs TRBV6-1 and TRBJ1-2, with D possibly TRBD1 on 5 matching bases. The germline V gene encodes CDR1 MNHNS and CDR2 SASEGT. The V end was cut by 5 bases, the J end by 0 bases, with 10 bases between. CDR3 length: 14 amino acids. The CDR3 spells CASSLTEANYGYTF. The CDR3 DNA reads TGTGCCAGCAGTCTGACAGAAGCTAACTATGGCTACACCTTC.